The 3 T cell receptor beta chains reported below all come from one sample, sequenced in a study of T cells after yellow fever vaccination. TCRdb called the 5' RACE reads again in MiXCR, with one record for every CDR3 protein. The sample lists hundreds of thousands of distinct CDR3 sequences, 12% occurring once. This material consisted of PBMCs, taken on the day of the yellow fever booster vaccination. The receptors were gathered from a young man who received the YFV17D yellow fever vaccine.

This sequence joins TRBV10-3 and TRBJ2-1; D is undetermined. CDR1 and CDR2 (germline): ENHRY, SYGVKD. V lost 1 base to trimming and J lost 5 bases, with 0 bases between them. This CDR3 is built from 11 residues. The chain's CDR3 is CAISEYNEQFF. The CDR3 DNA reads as TGTGCCATCAGTGAGTACAATGAGCAGTTCTTC.

The CDR3 sequence: CASSYLAAQETQYF. In DNA form, the CDR3 reads TGCGCCAGCAGCTACCTAGCGGCACAAGAGACCCAGTACTTC. V gene TRBV5-1 combines with J gene TRBJ2-5, with TRBD2 identical over 7 bases. The junction had 4 bases not matched to a gene; V was cut back by 3 bases and J by 2 bases. Germline-derived CDR1 and CDR2 are SGHRS and YFSETQ. CDR3 length: 14 amino acids.

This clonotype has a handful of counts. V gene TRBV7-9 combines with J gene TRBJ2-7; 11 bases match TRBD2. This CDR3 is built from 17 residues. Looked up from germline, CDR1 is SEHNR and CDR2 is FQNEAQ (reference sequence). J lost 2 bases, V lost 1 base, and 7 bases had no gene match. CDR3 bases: TGTGCCAGCAGCTTAGGGGGTAGCGGGAGGGAAGCCTACGAGCAGTACTTC. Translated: CASSLGGSGREAYEQYF.